A single sample is the source of the 18 T cell receptor beta chains below, sequenced in a study of identical twins. TCRdb reprocessed the 5' RACE reads with MiXCR, giving one entry per CDR3 protein. This repertoire shows about 890,000 distinct CDR3 sequences, 9% to 15% found once; its top ten account for around 1.5%. A further study also used this sample, focusing on yellow fever vaccine responses in identical twins.

Material for sequencing was PBMCs. The receptors were gathered from a woman under 30 in good health.

This clonotype was observed a few times. V and J are TRBV12-3 or TRBV12-4 and TRBJ2-7, with D hard to call. CDR3 size: 13 residues. V was clipped by 3 bases and J by 3 bases, with 9 bases between them. In DNA form, the CDR3 reads TGTGCCAGCAGTTTTCAAAGGTTCTACGAGCAGTACTTC. Translating gives CASSFQRFYEQYF.

This clonotype was observed a handful of times. This chain links TRBV10-2 with TRBJ1-6; a possible D gene is TRBD1 (6 bases). The CDR3 is 15 residues long. Trimming took off 9 bases at V and 7 bases at J, with 19 bases between the two ends. CDR1 and CDR2 from the germline V gene are WSHSY and SAAADI. The CDR3 spells CASWRTGSENSPLHF. The CDR3 DNA reads TGCGCCAGTTGGCGTACAGGGAGTGAGAATTCACCCCTCCACTTT.

The table lists this clonotype with a few counts. The chain has TRBV3-1 and TRBJ2-1, with 8 bases aligning to TRBD2. This CDR3 has 15 amino acids. The junction had 9 bases not matched to a gene; V was cut back by 3 bases and J by 8 bases. From germline, CDR1 is LGHDT and CDR2 YNNKEL (reference sequence). The CDR3: CASSHRQREWDEQFF. CDR3 DNA: TGTGCCAGCAGCCATCGCCAGCGGGAGTGGGATGAGCAGTTCTTC.

The genes are TRBV29-1 and TRBJ1-1, with D possibly being TRBD1 (5 bases). Germline V CDR1 and CDR2: SQVTM, ANQGSEA. With 1 base removed from V and 3 bases from J, the gap between germline ends came to 15 bases. The CDR3 contains 15 residues. The CDR3 DNA follows: TGCAGCGTTGAAGGGGTGGGGCAGGCGGACACTGAAGCTTTCTTT. It specifies CSVEGVGQADTEAFF.

This chain joins TRBV6-1 and TRBJ2-7; 14 nucleotides line up with TRBD2. The CDR3 sequence is 17 residues long. Looked up from germline, CDR1 is MNHNS and CDR2 is SASEGT. Trimming removed 6 bases from V and 6 bases from J; junction bases left unmatched: 13. In DNA, the CDR3 is TGTGCCAGCAGACGCCCGGGACTAGCGGGAGTGGGGTCCGAGCAGTACTTC. Translating it yields CASRRPGLAGVGSEQYF.

The chain is built from TRBV20-1 and TRBJ2-5; the D gene is possibly TRBD1 (6 bases). Looked up from germline, CDR1 is DFQATT and CDR2 is SNEGSKA (reference sequence). The CDR3 runs to 13 residues. The V and J ends lost 0 bases and 5 bases respectively, with 10 bases between them. The CDR3 nucleotides read TGCAGTGCTAGAGATTACAGGGCGGAGACCCAGTACTTC. Protein: CSARDYRAETQYF.

This clonotype was seen only a few times. J is TRBJ2-1 and V is TRBV6-4; 14 positions match TRBD2. CDR3 length: 18 residues. CDR1 MRHNA and CDR2 SNTAGT come from the germline V gene. Unmatched junction bases numbered 9, after V lost 2 bases and J lost 6 bases. Here the CDR3 reads CASSDQSRLAGGPNEQFF. The CDR3 DNA is TGTGCCAGCAGTGACCAGTCGCGACTAGCGGGGGGGCCCAATGAGCAGTTCTTC.

This clonotype was observed a handful of times. V usage is TRBV11-1 and J usage is TRBJ2-1; D possibly corresponds to TRBD2 (6 bases). Trimming shortened V by 5 bases and J by 9 bases, and 29 bases separated the two germline ends. The germline gives CDR1 SGHAT, CDR2 FQDESV (reference sequence). The CDR3 extends over 18 amino acids. The CDR3 spells CASSPVPASAFSQGEQFF. The CDR3 DNA reads TGTGCCAGCAGCCCTGTACCGGCTAGCGCTTTCAGTCAGGGTGAGCAGTTCTTC.

This clonotype was observed a handful of times. V gene TRBV3-1 combines with J gene TRBJ2-7; D gene uncertain. V gave up 1 base and J gave up 3 bases, with 10 bases separating them. The germline V gene has CDR1 LGHDT and CDR2 YNNKEL (reference sequence). The CDR3 has 14 amino acids. DNA of the CDR3: TGTGCCAGCAGCCAAGTAATGGGGATCTACGAGCAGTACTTC. Amino acid sequence: CASSQVMGIYEQYF.

The CDR3 sequence: CSTEMNTEAFF. Written as DNA, the CDR3 is TGCAGTACGGAGATGAACACTGAAGCTTTCTTT. The chain links TRBV20-1 to TRBJ1-1; D is unresolved. The ends were cut back, 8 bases at V and 0 bases at J, with 7 bases in the middle. The CDR3 is 11 amino acids. Per germline, CDR1 DFQATT and CDR2 SNEGSKA (reference sequence).

This clonotype was observed a handful of times. This rearrangement joins TRBV15 to TRBJ2-3, with D uncertain. From germline, CDR1 is LNHNV and CDR2 YYDKDF (reference sequence). V lost 4 bases, J lost 8 bases, and 16 bases lay in between. This CDR3 contains 14 residues. CDR3 coding DNA: TGTGCCACCAGCAAACGCACTCAGAGTGGTACGCAGTATTTT. Protein: CATSKRTQSGTQYF. Full variable domain (outside the CDR3, taken from reference TRBV15 and TRBJ2-3): DAMVIQNPRYQVTQFGKPVTLSCSQTLNHNVMYWYQQKSSQAPKLLFHYYDKDFNNEADTPDNFQSRRPNTSFCFLDIRSPGLGDTAMYLCATSKRTQSGTQYFGPGTRLTVL.

Notes on this clonotype: A junction end diverges from the germline sequence, so it may reflect a read error. The chain uses TRBV6-1 and TRBJ2-6, with no clear D. CDR1 and CDR2 (germline): MNHNS, SASEGT. The length of the CDR3 is 16 residues. In nucleotides, the CDR3 is TGTGCCAGCAGTCAAGCGACACTCTCTGGGGCCAACGTCCTGACTTTC. This sequence encodes CASSQATLSGANVLTF.

The table lists this clonotype with a few counts. The V and J genes are TRBV29-1 and TRBJ1-1, with D unclear. Trimming removed 0 bases from V and 0 bases from J, with 20 bases in between. Germline loops: CDR1 SQVTM, CDR2 ANQGSEA. The CDR3 spans 18 residues. CDR3 sequence reads: CSVEDWRAEGRVNTEAFF. CDR3 coding DNA: TGCAGCGTTGAAGATTGGAGGGCAGAGGGTAGGGTGAACACTGAAGCTTTCTTT.

The V gene is TRBV29-1, the J gene TRBJ2-1; 8 positions match TRBD2. Per the germline V gene, CDR1 is SQVTM and CDR2 is ANQGSEA. The CDR3 extends over 15 amino acids. V lost 2 bases to trimming and J lost 6 bases; unmatched junction nucleotides: 9. In DNA, the CDR3 is TGCAGCGTTGAATCAGGACTAGCCTCAGGCAATGAGCAGTTCTTC. As protein: CSVESGLASGNEQFF.

This clonotype was observed many times. The chain couples TRBV6-1 to TRBJ1-2, with D possibly matching TRBD1 (5 bases). The CDR3 totals 14 residues. Per the germline V gene, CDR1 is MNHNS and CDR2 is SASEGT. Trimming removed 8 bases from V and 2 bases from J, with 15 bases in between. CDR3 amino acids: CASWEGVGNYGYTF. In DNA, the CDR3 is TGTGCCAGCTGGGAAGGGGTGGGCAACTATGGCTACACCTTC.

This clonotype was recorded many times. The rearrangement joins TRBV12-3 or TRBV12-4 to TRBJ1-6; D remains ambiguous. V was pared by 5 bases and J by 5 bases, with 7 bases between. The CDR3 length is 13 residues. CDR3 sequence: CASSPRNNSPLHF. The CDR3 nucleotides read TGTGCCAGCAGTCCCCGGAATAATTCACCCCTCCACTTT.

The chain employs TRBV5-1 and TRBJ2-5, with no clear D. Germline CDR1 is SGHRS and CDR2 is YFSETQ. The CDR3 runs 12 residues. The V end was cut by 2 bases, the J end by 5 bases, with 7 bases between. The DNA of the CDR3 is TGCGCCAGCAGCTTAGAGATGGAGACCCAGTACTTC. It codes for CASSLEMETQYF.

This clonotype was counted between two and nine times. The chain carries TRBV6-5 and TRBJ2-1; the D is unclear. Germline V gives CDR1 MNHEY, CDR2 SVGAGI. The CDR3 extends over 13 amino acids. V dropped 0 bases and J dropped 5 bases, with 5 bases sitting between them. CDR3: CASSYSVDNEQFF. The CDR3 DNA is TGTGCCAGCAGTTACTCGGTCGACAATGAGCAGTTCTTC.